The T cell receptor (beta chain) described here comes from a study of patients and donors after allogeneic stem cell transplantation. Using its own MiXCR run on the RT-PCR reads, TCRdb lists one record per CDR3 protein. The table records roughly 960,000 distinct CDR3 sequences, about 20% of them present only once. This clonotype showed up just a few times. Sequenced sample: blood, either unsorted or a sorted T cell fraction (not recorded which). The sequence came from a human donor who was either an allogeneic HSCT recipient or a stem cell or donor lymphocyte infusion donor (not recorded which). It is not recorded whose cells these are; they may come from a transplant donor.

The CDR3, as DNA: TGCAGTGCTAGCTTTGGATATGGCTACACCTTC. Its translation is CSASFGYGYTF. The V and J genes are TRBV20-1 and TRBJ1-2; D remains ambiguous. Trimming removed 3 bases from V and 5 bases from J, with 7 bases in between. The CDR3 extends over 11 amino acids. Germline-derived CDR1 and CDR2 are DFQATT and SNEGSKA (reference sequence).